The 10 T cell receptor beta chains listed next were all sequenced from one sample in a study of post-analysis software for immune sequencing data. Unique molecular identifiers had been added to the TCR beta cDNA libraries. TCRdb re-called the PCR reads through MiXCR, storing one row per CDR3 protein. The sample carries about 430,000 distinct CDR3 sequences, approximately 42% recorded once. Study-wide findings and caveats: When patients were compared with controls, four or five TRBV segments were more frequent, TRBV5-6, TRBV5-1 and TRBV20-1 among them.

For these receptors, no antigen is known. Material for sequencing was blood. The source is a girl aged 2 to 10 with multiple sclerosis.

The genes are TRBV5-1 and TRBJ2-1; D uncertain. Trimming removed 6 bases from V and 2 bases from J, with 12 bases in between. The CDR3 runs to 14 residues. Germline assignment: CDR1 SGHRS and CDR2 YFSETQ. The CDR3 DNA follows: TGCGCCAGCACCAGCGAATCTACCTACAATGAGCAGTTCTTC. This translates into CASTSESTYNEQFF.

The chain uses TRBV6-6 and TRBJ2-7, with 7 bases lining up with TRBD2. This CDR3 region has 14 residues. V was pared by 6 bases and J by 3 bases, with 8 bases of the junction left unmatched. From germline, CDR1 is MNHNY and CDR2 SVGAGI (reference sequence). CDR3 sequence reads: CASSPDGTNYEQYF. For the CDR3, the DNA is TGTGCCAGCAGCCCCGACGGGACTAACTACGAGCAGTACTTC.

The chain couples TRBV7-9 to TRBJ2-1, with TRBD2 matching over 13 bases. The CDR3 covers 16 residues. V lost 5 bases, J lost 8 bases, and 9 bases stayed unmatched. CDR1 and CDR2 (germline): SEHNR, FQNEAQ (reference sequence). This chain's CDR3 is CASSPTRTSGRYEQFF. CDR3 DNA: TGTGCCAGCAGCCCTACCAGGACTAGCGGGAGATATGAGCAGTTCTTC. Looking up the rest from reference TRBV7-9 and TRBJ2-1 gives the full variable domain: DTGVSQNPRHKITKRGQNVTFRCDPISEHNRLYWYRQTLGQGPEFLTYFQNEAQLEKSRLLSDRFSAERPKGSFSTLEIQRTEQGDSAMYLCASSPTRTSGRYEQFFGPGTRLTVL.

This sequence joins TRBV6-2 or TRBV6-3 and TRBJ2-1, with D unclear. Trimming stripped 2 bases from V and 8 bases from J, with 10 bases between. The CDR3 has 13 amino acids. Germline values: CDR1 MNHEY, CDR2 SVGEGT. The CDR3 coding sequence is TGTGCCAGCAGTTACGTGGGGTTCGATGAGCAGTTCTTC. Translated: CASSYVGFDEQFF.

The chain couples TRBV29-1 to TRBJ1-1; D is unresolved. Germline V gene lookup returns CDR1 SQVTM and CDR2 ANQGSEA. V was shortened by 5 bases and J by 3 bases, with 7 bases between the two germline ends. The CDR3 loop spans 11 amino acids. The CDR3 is CSVRVDTEAFF. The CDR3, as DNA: TGCAGCGTTAGGGTGGACACTGAAGCTTTCTTT.

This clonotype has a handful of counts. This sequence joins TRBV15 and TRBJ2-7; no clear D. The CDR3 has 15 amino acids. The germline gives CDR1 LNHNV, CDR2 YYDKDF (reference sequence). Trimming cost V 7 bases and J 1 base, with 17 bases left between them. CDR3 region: CATKPGRSSSYEQYF. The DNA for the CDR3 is TGTGCCACCAAGCCGGGCAGGTCTAGTTCCTACGAGCAGTACTTC.

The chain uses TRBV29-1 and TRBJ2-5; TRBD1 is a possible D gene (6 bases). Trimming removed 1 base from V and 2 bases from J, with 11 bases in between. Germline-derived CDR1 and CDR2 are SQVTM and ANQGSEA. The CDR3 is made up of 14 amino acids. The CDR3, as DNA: TGCAGCGTTGAAGCTAGGGGGTTACAAGAGACCCAGTACTTC. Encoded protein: CSVEARGLQETQYF.

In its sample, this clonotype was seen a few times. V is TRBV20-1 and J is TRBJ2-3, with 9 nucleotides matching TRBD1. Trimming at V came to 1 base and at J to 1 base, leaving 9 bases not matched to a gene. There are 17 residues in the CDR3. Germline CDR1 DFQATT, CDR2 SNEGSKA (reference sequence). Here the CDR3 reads CSARARTGVRRTDTQYF. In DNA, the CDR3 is TGCAGTGCTAGAGCTAGGACAGGGGTCCGACGCACAGATACGCAGTATTTT.

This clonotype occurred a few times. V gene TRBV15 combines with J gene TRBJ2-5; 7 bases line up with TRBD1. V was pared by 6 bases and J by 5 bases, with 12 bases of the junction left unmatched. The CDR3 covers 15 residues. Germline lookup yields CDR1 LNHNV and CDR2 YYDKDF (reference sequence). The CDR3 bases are TGTGCCACCAGTAGGCCAGGACAGGCGAGGGAGACCCAGTACTTC. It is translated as CATSRPGQARETQYF.

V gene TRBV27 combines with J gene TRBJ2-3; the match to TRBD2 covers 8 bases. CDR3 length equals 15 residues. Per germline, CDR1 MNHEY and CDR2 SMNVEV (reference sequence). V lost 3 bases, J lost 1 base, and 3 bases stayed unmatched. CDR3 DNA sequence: TGTGCCAGCAGTTTCGCGACTAGCGGCACAGATACGCAGTATTTT. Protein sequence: CASSFATSGTDTQYF.